These 6 T cell receptor beta chains originate from one sample sequenced in a study of cytomegalovirus exposure and HLA in healthy donors. A multiplex PCR was run with 60 Vbeta primers and 13 Jbeta primers. The protocol was immunoSEQ multiplex PCR, while the TCRdb copy is restricted to in-frame clones and leaves out a portion. Of tens of thousands of clones listed, around 89% are singletons. The sequenced material came from PBMCs. Receptors originate from a man between 18 and 29 years old in good health and CMV-seronegative.

The chain has TRBV11-1 and TRBJ2-1; 7 nucleotides agree with TRBD2. The trim removed 3 bases at V and 8 bases at J, leaving 7 bases unmatched. There are 14 residues in the CDR3. The V gene's germline CDR1 is SGHAT and CDR2 FQDESV (reference sequence). The CDR3 region is CASSLGGSHDEQFF. The CDR3 region has the DNA TGTGCCAGCAGCTTGGGCGGGAGTCACGATGAGCAGTTCTTC.

The gene calls are TRBV27 and TRBJ2-1; 7 positions agree with TRBD1. Trimming took 0 bases from V and 5 from J; bases not matched to a gene: 10. CDR1 and CDR2 (germline): MNHEY, SMNVEV (reference sequence). This CDR3 contains 17 residues. CDR3 DNA: TGTGCCAGCAGTTTATCCTACTTTGGACAGGAACACAATGAGCAGTTCTTC. It is translated as CASSLSYFGQEHNEQFF.

CDR3 loop: CASSQEITQGLYEQYF. CDR3 nucleotide sequence: TGCGCCAGCAGCCAAGAAATCACGCAGGGGCTCTACGAGCAGTACTTC. V usage is TRBV4-3 and J usage is TRBJ2-7; D possibly corresponds to TRBD1 (6 bases). V was clipped by 0 bases and J by 3 bases, with 15 bases between them. This CDR3 comprises 16 residues. The germline gives CDR1 LGHNA, CDR2 YSLEER.

The J gene is TRBJ1-6, the V gene TRBV6-1, with D unclear. Per germline, CDR1 MNHNS and CDR2 SASEGT. V was shortened by 6 bases and J by 7 bases, with 10 bases between the two germline ends. There are 13 residues in the CDR3. CDR3 sequence: CASRFTQNSPLHF. The CDR3 DNA sequence: TGTGCCAGCAGATTTACTCAAAATTCACCCCTCCACTTT.

In this sample, this clone turned up once. The V gene is TRBV27, the J gene TRBJ1-1; perhaps TRBD1 as D (6 bases). The V gene lost 6 bases and the J gene lost 0 bases, with 14 bases spanning the gap. CDR1 is MNHEY, CDR2 SMNVEV, per germline (reference sequence). CDR3 length equals 15 residues. DNA for the CDR3: TGTGCCAGCAGCTCCCGGGACAACATGAACACTGAAGCTTTCTTT. Encoded protein: CASSSRDNMNTEAFF.

The rearrangement uses TRBV9 and TRBJ2-1; tentative D call: TRBD2 (5 bases). The V gene's germline CDR1 is SGDLS and CDR2 YYNGEE. Trimming left V 0 bases short and J 10 bases short, with 8 bases between. The length of the CDR3 is 12 residues. CDR3 bases: TGTGCCAGCAGCGTAGACGGGGTAGAGCAGTTCTTC. This codes for CASSVDGVEQFF.